The rows below give T cell receptor beta chains drawn from one sample of a study of cytomegalovirus exposure and HLA in healthy donors. Libraries were prepared by immunoSEQ multiplex PCR; TCRdb keeps only in-frame clonotypes and omits some of them. The profile shows about 160,000 clones, around 86% of them singletons. Input material: PBMCs. All receptors derive from a man aged 50-60 years in good health and CMV-seropositive. Both conserved end residues are trimmed from each CDR3.

v_call: TRBV14; cdr3_aa: ASSQTTGGTYEQY
v_call: TRBV19; cdr3_aa: ASSQDRQIGNTIY
v_call: TRBV29-1; cdr3_aa: SVGQTTEAF
v_call: TRBV5-1; cdr3_aa: ASSPDSPNQPQH
v_call: TRBV28; cdr3_aa: ASSSPGQGNEKLF
v_call: TRBV6-5; cdr3_aa: ASSYRGSPYEQY
v_call: TRBV4-1; cdr3_aa: ASSPPLGSGTQY
v_call: TRBV7-9; cdr3_aa: ASSLGGAGGDGYT
v_call: TRBV5-1; cdr3_aa: ASSLGNLAGGLDEQF
v_call: TRBV2; cdr3_aa: ASTLHPPGQGTYEQY
v_call: TRBV19; cdr3_aa: ASSIQGPDQPQH
v_call: TRBV29-1; cdr3_aa: SVGRTGQRAGYT
v_call: TRBV6-1; cdr3_aa: ASSEGRGYRVAF
v_call: TRBV6-1; cdr3_aa: ASSEFWDRGTFSGNTIY
v_call: TRBV7-9; cdr3_aa: SSRGLGETQY
v_call: TRBV4-1; cdr3_aa: ASSHVESRDSQY
v_call: TRBV7-8; cdr3_aa: ANSLASTSNMYEQF
v_call: TRBV7-9; cdr3_aa: ASSPSGAGESTDTQY
v_call: TRBV13; cdr3_aa: ASSLGTSGRIEQY
v_call: TRBV5-1; cdr3_aa: ASSLGIGTGYQPQH
v_call: TRBV9; cdr3_aa: ASSETGVSPQH
v_call: TRBV9; cdr3_aa: ASSDNSNQPQH
v_call: TRBV10-1; cdr3_aa: ATGQGTQPQH
v_call: TRBV2; cdr3_aa: ASSAGVDTQY
v_call: TRBV4-2; cdr3_aa: ASSQTDRADGYT
v_call: TRBV6-1; cdr3_aa: ASSEKGQLHEQY
v_call: TRBV9; cdr3_aa: ASSASGSSYNSPLH